Shown below are 2 T cell receptor beta chains from a single sample sequenced in a study of early T cells in non-severe SARS-CoV-2 infection. Using its own MiXCR run on the 5' RACE reads, TCRdb lists one record per CDR3 protein. The sample lists 70,000 to 85,000 distinct CDR3 sequences, less than 15% occurring once. The sequenced sample was whole blood. All receptors come from an adult who was a healthcare worker with PCR-confirmed SARS-CoV-2 infection or an uninfected control (not recorded which).

The sample holds a few counts of this clonotype. The CDR3 DNA is TGTGCCAGCAGTTTAACCCACACCTACGAGCAGTACTTC. Translation: CASSLTHTYEQYF. The chain employs TRBV27 and TRBJ2-7; D uncertain. The CDR3 spans 13 residues. Germline V lookup: CDR1 MNHEY, CDR2 SMNVEV (reference sequence). V was trimmed by 2 bases and J by 2 bases, leaving 7 bases between them.

This clonotype has at least ten counts. V and J are TRBV5-1 and TRBJ1-6; D might be TRBD1 (5 bases). Trimming stripped 4 bases from V and 10 bases from J, with 12 bases between. CDR3 length: 13 residues. The germline V gene has CDR1 SGHRS and CDR2 YFSETQ. The CDR3 protein is CASSDQGRSPLHF. DNA of the CDR3: TGCGCCAGCAGCGACCAGGGTCGATCACCCCTCCACTTT.